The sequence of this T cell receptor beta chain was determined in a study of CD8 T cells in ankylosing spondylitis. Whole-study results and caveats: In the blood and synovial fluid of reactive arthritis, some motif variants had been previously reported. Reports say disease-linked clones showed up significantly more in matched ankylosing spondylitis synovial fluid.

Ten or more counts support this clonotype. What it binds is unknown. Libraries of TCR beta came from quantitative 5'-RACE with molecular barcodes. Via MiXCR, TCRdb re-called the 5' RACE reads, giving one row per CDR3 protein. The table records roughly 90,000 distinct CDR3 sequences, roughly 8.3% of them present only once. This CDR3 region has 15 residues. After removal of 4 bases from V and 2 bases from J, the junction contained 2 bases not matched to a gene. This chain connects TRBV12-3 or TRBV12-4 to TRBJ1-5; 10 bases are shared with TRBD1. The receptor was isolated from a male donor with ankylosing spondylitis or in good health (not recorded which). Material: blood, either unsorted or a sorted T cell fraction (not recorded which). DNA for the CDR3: TGTGCCAGCAGTTCGACAGGGGGCGGCAATCAGCCCCAGCATTTT. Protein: CASSSTGGGNQPQHF.